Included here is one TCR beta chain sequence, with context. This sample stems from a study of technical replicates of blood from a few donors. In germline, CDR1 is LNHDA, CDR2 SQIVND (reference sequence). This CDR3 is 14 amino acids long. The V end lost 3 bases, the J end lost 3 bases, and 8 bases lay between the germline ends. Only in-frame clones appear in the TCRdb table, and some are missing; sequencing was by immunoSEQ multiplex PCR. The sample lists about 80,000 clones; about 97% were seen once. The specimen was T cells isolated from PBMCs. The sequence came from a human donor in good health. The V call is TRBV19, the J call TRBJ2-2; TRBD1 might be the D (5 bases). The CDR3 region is CASSMGRDTGELFF. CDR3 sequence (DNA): TGTGCCAGTAGTATGGGCAGGGACACCGGGGAGCTGTTTTTT.